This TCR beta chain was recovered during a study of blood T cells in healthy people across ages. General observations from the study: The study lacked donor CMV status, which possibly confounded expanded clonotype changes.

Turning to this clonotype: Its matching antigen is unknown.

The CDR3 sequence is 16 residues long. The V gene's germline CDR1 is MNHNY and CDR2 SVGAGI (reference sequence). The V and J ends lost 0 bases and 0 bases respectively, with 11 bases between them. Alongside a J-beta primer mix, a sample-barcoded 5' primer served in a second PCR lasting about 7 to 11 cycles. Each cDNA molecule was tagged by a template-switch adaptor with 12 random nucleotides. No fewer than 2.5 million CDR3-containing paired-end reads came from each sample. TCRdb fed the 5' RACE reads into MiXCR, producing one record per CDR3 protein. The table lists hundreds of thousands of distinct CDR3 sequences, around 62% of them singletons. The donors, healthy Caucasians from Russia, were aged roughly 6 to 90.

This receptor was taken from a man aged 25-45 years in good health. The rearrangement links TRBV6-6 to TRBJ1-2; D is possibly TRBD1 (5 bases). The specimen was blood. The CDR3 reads CASSYSAGNPNYGYTF. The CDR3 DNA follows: TGTGCCAGCAGTTACTCTGCAGGGAACCCTAACTATGGCTACACCTTC.